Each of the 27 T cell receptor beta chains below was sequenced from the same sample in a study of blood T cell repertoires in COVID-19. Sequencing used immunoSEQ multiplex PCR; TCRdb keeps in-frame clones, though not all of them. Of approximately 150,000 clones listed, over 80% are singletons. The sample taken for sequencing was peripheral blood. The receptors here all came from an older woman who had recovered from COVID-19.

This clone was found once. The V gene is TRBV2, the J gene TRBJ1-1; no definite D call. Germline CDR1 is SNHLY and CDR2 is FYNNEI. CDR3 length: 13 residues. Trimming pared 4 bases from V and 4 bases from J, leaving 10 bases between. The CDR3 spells CASSAPPVTEAFF. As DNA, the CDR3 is TGTGCCAGCAGTGCCCCCCCCGTCACTGAAGCTTTCTTT.

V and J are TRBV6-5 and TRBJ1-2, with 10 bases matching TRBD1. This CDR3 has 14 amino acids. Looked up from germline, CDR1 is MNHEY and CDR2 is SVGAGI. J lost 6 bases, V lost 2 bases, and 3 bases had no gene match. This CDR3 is CASSYATGGDGYTF. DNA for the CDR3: TGTGCCAGCAGTTACGCGACAGGGGGCGATGGCTACACCTTC.

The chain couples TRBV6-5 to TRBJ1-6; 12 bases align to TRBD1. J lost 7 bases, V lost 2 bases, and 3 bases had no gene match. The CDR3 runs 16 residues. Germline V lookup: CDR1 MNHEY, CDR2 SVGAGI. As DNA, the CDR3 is TGTGCCAGCAGTTACGGGACAGGGGGCTACAATTCACCCCTCCACTTT. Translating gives CASSYGTGGYNSPLHF.

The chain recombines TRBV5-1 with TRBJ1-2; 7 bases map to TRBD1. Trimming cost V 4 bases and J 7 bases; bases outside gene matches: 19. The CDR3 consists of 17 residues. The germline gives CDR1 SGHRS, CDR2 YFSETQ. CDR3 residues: CASSLDPPQGMTSGYTF. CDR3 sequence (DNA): TGCGCCAGCAGCCTAGACCCACCACAGGGGATGACGAGTGGCTACACCTTC.

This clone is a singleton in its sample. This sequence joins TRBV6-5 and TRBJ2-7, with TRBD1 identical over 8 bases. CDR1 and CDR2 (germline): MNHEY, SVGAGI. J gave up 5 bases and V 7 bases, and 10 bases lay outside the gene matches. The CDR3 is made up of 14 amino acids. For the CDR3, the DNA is TGTGCCAGCACCAAGACAGGGGCTGGAAACGAGCAGTACTTC. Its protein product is CASTKTGAGNEQYF.

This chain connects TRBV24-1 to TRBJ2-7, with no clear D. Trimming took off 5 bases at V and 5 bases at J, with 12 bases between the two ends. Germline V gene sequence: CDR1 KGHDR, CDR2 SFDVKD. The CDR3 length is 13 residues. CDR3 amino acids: CATSGQSQDEQYF. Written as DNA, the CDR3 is TGTGCCACCAGTGGCCAGAGTCAGGACGAGCAGTACTTC.

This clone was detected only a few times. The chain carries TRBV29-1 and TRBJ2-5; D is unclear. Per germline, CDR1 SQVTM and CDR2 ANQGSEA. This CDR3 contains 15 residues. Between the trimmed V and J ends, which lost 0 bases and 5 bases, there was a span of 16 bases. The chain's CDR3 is CSVEDHSRPGETQYF. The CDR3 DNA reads TGCAGCGTTGAAGACCATAGCCGGCCCGGGGAGACCCAGTACTTC.

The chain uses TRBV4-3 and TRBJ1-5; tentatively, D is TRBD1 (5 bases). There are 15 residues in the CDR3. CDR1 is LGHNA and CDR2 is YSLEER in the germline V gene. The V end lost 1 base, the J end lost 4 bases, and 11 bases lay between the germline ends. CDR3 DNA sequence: TGCGCCAGCAGCCAAGCTTTGCAGGGAAATCAGCCCCAGCATTTT. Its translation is CASSQALQGNQPQHF.

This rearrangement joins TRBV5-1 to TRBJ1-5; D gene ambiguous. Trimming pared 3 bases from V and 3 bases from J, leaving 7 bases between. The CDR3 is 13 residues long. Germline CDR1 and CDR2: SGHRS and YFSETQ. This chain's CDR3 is CASSSGNNQPQHF. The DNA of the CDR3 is TGCGCCAGCAGCTCGGGAAACAATCAGCCCCAGCATTTT.

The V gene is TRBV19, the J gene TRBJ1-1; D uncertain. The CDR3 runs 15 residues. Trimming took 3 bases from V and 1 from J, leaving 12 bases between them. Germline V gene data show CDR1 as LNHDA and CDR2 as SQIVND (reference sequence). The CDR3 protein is CASSIQAPRNTEAFF. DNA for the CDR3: TGTGCCAGTAGTATCCAGGCCCCCCGGAACACTGAAGCTTTCTTT.

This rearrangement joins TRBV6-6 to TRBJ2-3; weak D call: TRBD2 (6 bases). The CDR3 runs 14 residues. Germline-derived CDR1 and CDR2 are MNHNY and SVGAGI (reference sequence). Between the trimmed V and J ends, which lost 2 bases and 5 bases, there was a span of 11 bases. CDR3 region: CASSYVGREDTQYF. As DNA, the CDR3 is TGTGCCAGCAGTTACGTCGGGAGAGAAGATACGCAGTATTTT.

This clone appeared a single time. CDR3 amino acids: CASSMTGTRDEQFF. In DNA, the CDR3 is TGTGCCAGCAGCATGACCGGGACACGGGATGAGCAGTTCTTC. This rearrangement joins TRBV5-4 to TRBJ2-1, with a tentative D call TRBD1 (6 bases). Trimming cost V 4 bases and J 8 bases, with 16 bases left between them. CDR1 is SGHNT and CDR2 is YYREEE in the germline V gene (reference sequence). The CDR3 extends over 14 amino acids.

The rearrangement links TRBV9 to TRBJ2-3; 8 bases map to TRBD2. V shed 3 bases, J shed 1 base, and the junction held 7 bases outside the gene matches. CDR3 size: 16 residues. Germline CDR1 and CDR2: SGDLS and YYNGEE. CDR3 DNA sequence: TGTGCCAGCAGCGCCGGACCGCGGGGGGGCACAGATACGCAGTATTTT. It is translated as CASSAGPRGGTDTQYF.

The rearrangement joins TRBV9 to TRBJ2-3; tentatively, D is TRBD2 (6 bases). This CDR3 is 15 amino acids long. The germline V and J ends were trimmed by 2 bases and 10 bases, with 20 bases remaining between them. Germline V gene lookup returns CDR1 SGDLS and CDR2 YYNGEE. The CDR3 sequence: CASSVLGTAERSQYF. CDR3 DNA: TGTGCCAGCAGCGTCCTTGGGACTGCCGAAAGGTCGCAGTATTTT.

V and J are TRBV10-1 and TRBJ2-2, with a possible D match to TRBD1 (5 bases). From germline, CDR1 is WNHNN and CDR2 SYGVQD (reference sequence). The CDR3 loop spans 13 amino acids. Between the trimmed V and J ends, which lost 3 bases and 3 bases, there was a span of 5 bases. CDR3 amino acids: CASSDRDTGELFF. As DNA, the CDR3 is TGCGCCAGCAGTGACAGGGACACCGGGGAGCTGTTTTTT.

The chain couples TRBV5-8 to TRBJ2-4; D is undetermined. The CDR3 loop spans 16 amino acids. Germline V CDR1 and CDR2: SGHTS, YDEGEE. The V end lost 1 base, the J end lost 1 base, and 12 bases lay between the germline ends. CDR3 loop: CASSLFPAFAKNIQYF. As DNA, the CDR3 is TGTGCCAGCAGCTTGTTCCCTGCGTTCGCCAAAAACATTCAGTACTTC.

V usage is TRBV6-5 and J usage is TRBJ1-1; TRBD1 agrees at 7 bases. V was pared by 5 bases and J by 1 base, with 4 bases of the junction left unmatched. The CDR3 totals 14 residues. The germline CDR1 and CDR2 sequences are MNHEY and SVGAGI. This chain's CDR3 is CASSRGTENTEAFF. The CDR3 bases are TGTGCCAGCAGTAGAGGGACAGAGAACACTGAAGCTTTCTTT.

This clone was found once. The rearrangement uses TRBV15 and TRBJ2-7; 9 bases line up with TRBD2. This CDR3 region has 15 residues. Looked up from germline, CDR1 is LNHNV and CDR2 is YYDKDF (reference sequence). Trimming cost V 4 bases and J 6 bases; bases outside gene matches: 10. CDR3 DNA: TGTGCCACCAGCAACCCTAGCGGGGCTACGAGCGAGCAGTACTTC. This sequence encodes CATSNPSGATSEQYF.

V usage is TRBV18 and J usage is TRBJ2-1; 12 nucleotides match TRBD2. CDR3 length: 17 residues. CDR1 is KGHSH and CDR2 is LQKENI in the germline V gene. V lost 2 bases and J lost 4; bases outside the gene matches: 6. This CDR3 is CASSPELAGGRYNEQFF. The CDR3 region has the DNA TGTGCCAGCTCACCAGAGCTAGCGGGGGGGAGATACAATGAGCAGTTCTTC.

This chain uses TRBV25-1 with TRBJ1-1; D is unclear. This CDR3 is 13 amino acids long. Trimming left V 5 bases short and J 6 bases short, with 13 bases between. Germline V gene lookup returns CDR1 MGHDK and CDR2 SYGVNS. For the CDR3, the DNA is TGTGCCAGCAGTTCACACGGAGGCCCTGAAGCTTTCTTT. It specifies CASSSHGGPEAFF.

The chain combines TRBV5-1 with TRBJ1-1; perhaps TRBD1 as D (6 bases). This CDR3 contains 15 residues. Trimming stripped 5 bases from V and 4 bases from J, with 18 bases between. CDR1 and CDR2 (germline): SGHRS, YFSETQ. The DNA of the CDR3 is TGCGCCAGCAGGGTGACAGGTTCGTTGGGCACTGAAGCTTTCTTT. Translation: CASRVTGSLGTEAFF. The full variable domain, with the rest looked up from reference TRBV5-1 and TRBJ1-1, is KAGVTQTPRYLIKTRGQQVTLSCSPISGHRSVSWYQQTPGQGLQFLFEYFSETQRNKGNFPGRFSGRQFSNSRSEMNVSTLELGDSALYLCASRVTGSLGTEAFFGQGTRLTVV.

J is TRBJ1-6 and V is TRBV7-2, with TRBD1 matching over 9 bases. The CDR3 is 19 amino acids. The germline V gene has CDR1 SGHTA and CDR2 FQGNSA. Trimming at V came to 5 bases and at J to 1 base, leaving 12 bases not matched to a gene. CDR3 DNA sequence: TGTGCCAGCAGCAGCCGGGACAGGGCCCTTTGGTCCTATAATTCACCCCTCCACTTT. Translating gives CASSSRDRALWSYNSPLHF. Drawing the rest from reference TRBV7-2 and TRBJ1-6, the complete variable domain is GAGVSQSPSNKVTEKGKDVELRCDPISGHTALYWYRQSLGQGLEFLIYFQGNSAPDKSGLPSDRFSAERTGGSVSTLTIQRTQQEDSAVYLCASSSRDRALWSYNSPLHFGNGTRLTVT.

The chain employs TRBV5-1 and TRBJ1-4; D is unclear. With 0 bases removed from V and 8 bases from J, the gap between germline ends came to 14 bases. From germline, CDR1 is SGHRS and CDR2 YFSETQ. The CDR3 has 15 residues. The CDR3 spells CASSLGAGSGEKLFF. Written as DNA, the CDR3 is TGCGCCAGCAGCTTGGGGGCAGGAAGCGGGGAAAAACTGTTTTTT.

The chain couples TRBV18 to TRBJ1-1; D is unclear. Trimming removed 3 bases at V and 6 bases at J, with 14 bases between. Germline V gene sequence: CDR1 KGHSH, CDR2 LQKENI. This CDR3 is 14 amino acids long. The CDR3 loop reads CASSPTEGWAEAFF. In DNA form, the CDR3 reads TGTGCCAGCTCACCGACCGAGGGATGGGCTGAAGCTTTCTTT.

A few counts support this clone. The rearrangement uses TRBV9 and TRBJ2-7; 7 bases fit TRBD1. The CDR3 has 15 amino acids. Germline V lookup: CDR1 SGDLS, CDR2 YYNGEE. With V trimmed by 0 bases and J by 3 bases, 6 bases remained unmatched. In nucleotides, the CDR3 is TGTGCCAGCAGCGTAGCAACAGGGGCAGACTACGAGCAGTACTTC. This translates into CASSVATGADYEQYF.

This CDR3 is CASSFRVNTGELFF. The CDR3 coding sequence is TGTGCCAGCTCCTTCCGAGTGAACACCGGGGAGCTGTTTTTT. The chain combines TRBV2 with TRBJ2-2; D not resolved. V lost 8 bases and J 1 base, leaving 11 bases between the germline ends. Germline CDR1 SNHLY, CDR2 FYNNEI. CDR3 size: 14 residues. Full variable domain (outside the CDR3, taken from reference TRBV2 and TRBJ2-2): EPEVTQTPSHQVTQMGQEVILRCVPISNHLYFYWYRQILGQKVEFLVSFYNNEISEKSEIFDDQFSVERPDGSNFTLKIRSTKLEDSAMYFCASSFRVNTGELFFGEGSRLTVL.

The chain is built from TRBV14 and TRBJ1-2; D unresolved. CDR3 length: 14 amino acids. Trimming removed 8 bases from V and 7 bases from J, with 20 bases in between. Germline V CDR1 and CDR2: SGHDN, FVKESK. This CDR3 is CASSRSVGMSGYTF. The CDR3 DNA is TGTGCCAGCTCCCGGAGTGTTGGCATGTCTGGCTACACCTTC.